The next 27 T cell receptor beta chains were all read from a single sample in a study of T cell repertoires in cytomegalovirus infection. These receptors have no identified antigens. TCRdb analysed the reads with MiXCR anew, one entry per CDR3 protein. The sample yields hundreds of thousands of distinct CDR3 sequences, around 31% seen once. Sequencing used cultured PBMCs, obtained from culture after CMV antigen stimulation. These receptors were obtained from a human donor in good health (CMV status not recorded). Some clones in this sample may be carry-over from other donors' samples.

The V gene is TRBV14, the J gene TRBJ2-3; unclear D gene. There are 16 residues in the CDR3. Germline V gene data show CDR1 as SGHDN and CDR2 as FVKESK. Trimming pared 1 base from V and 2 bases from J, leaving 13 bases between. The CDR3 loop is CASSQAGYLNTDTQYF. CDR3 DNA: TGTGCCAGCAGCCAAGCGGGCTACCTAAACACAGATACGCAGTATTTT.

CDR3 in amino acids: CASSHRRTRPNEQFF. The CDR3 bases are TGTGCCAGCAGCCACAGGAGGACTAGGCCCAATGAGCAGTTCTTC. The chain is built from TRBV7-9 and TRBJ2-1; 7 bases map to TRBD2. The CDR3 contains 15 residues. Germline V gene data show CDR1 as SEHNR and CDR2 as FQNEAQ (reference sequence). After removal of 5 bases from V and 6 bases from J, the junction contained 10 bases not matched to a gene.

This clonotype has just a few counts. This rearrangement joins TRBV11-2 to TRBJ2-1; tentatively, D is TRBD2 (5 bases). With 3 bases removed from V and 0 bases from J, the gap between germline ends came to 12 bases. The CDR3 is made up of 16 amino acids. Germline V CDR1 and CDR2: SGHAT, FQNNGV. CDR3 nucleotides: TGTGCCAGCAGCTTGAGAGCGGATTACTCCTACAATGAGCAGTTCTTC. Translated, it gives CASSLRADYSYNEQFF.

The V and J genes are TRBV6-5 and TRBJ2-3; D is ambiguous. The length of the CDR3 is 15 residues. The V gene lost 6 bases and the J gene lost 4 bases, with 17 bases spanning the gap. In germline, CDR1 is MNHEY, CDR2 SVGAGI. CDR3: CASSPRVLRPDTQYF. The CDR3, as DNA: TGTGCCAGCAGCCCCCGGGTCCTCCGCCCAGATACGCAGTATTTT.

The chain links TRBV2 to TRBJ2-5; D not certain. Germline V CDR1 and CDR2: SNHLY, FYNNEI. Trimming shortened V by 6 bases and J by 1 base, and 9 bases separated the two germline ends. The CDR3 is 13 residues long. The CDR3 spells CASRGTIQETQYF. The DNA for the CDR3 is TGTGCCAGCAGGGGCACGATCCAAGAGACCCAGTACTTC.

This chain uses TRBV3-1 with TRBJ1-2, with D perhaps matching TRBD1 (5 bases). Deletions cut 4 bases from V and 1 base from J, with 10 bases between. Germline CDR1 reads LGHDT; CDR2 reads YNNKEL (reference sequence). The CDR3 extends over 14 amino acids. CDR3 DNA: TGTGCCAGCAGCCGACGGACAAGTAACTATGGCTACACCTTC. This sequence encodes CASSRRTSNYGYTF.

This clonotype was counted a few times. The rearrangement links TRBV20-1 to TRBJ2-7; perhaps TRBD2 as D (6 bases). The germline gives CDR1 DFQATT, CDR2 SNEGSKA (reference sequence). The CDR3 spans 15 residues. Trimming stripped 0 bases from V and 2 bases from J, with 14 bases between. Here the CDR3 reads CSARDDGGFPYEQYF. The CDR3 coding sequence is TGCAGTGCTAGAGATGACGGGGGTTTTCCCTACGAGCAGTACTTC.

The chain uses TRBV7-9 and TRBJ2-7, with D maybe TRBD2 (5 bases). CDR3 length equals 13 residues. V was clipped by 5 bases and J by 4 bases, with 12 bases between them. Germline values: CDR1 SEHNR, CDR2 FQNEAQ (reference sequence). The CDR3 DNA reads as TGTGCCAGCAGCCCATTCGGAGGTTACGAGCAGTACTTC. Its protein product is CASSPFGGYEQYF. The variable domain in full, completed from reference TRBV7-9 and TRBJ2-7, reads DTGVSQNPRHKITKRGQNVTFRCDPISEHNRLYWYRQTLGQGPEFLTYFQNEAQLEKSRLLSDRFSAERPKGSFSTLEIQRTEQGDSAMYLCASSPFGGYEQYFGPGTRLTVT.

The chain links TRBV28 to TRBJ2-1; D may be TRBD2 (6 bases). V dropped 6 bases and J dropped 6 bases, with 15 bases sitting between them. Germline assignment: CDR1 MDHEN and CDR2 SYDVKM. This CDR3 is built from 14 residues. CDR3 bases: TGTGCCAGCAGACCCGGACTGGGGGGCAATGAGCAGTTCTTC. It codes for CASRPGLGGNEQFF.

CDR3 loop: CSVQTGVQETQYF. The CDR3 DNA is TGCAGTGTCCAGACAGGAGTACAAGAGACCCAGTACTTC. The chain recombines TRBV20-1 with TRBJ2-5; possible D gene TRBD1, 6 bases. Germline V gene lookup returns CDR1 DFQATT and CDR2 SNEGSKA (reference sequence). The ends were cut back, 7 bases at V and 2 bases at J, with 14 bases in the middle. The CDR3 extends over 13 amino acids.

CDR3 residues: CSAGNRELVGANVLTF. The CDR3 bases are TGCAGTGCAGGGAACAGGGAGTTAGTTGGGGCCAACGTCCTGACTTTC. V and J are TRBV20-1 and TRBJ2-6; D might be TRBD1 (6 bases). Germline values: CDR1 DFQATT, CDR2 SNEGSKA (reference sequence). Trimming pared 6 bases from V and 3 bases from J, leaving 18 bases between. CDR3 length equals 16 residues.

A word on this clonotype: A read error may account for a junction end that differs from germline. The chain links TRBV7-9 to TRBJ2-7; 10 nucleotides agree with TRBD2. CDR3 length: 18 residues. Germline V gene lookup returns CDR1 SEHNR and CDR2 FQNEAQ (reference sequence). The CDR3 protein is CASSLGSSPLAGVYEQHF. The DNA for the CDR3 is TGTGCCAGCAGCTTAGGATCCTCGCCGCTAGCGGGAGTGTACGAGCAGCACTTC.

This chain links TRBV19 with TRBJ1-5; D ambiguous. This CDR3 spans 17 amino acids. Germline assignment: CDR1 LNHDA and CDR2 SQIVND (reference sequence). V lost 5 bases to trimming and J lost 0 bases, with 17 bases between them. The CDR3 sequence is CASSSWGLSDSNQPQHF. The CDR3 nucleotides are TGTGCCAGTAGTTCCTGGGGTCTCTCCGATAGCAATCAGCCCCAGCATTTT. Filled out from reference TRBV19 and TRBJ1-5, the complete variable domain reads DGGITQSPKYLFRKEGQNVTLSCEQNLNHDAMYWYRQDPGQGLRLIYYSQIVNDFQKGDIAEGYSVSREKKESFPLTVTSAQKNPTAFYLCASSSWGLSDSNQPQHFGDGTRLSIL.

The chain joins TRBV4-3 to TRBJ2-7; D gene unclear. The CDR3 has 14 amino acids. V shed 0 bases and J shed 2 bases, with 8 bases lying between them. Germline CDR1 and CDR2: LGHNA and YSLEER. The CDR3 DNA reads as TGCGCCAGCAGCCAAGATCATAGGGCCTACGAGCAGTACTTC. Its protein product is CASSQDHRAYEQYF.

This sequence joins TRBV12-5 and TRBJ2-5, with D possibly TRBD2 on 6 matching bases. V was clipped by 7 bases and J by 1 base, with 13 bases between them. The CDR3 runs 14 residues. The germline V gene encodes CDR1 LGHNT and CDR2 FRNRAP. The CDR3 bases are TGTGCTAGTGCCCCCAGGAGGGGCCAAGAGACCCAGTACTTC. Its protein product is CASAPRRGQETQYF. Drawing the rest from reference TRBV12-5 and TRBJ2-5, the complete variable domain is DARVTQTPRHKVTEMGQEVTMRCQPILGHNTVFWYRQTMMQGLELLAYFRNRAPLDDSGMPKDRFSAEMPDATLATLKIQPSEPRDSAVYFCASAPRRGQETQYFGPGTRLLVL.

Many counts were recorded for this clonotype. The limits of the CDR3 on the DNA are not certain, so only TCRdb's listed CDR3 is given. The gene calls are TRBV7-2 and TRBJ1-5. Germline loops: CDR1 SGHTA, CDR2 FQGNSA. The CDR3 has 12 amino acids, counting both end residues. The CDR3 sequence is CASSTSGQPQHF.

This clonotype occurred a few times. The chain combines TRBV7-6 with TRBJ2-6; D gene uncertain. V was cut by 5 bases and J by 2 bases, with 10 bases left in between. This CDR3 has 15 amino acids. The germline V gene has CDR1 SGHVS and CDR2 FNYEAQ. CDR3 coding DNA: TGTGCCAGCAGCCCTGGCGACCCTGGGGCCAACGTCCTGACTTTC. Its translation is CASSPGDPGANVLTF.

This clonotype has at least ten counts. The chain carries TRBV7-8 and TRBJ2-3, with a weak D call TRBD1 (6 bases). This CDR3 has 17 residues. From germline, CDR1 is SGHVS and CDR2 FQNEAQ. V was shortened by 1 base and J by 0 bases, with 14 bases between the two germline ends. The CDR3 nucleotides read TGTGCCAGCAGCTTAGGACACCAGGGGCTGAGCACAGATACGCAGTATTTT. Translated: CASSLGHQGLSTDTQYF. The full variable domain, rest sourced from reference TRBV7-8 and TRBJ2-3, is GAGVSQSPRYKVAKRGQDVALRCDPISGHVSLFWYQQALGQGPEFLTYFQNEAQLDKSGLPSDRFFAERPEGSVSTLKIQRTQQEDSAVYLCASSLGHQGLSTDTQYFGPGTRLTVL.

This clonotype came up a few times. The CDR3 here is CASSSRIDSNQPQHF. In nucleotides, the CDR3 is TGTGCCAGCAGTTCTAGGATTGACAGTAATCAGCCCCAGCATTTT. This chain connects TRBV6-1 to TRBJ1-5; weak D call: TRBD1 (5 bases). Germline CDR1 MNHNS, CDR2 SASEGT. This CDR3 has 15 amino acids. The ends were cut back, 5 bases at V and 4 bases at J, with 15 bases in the middle.

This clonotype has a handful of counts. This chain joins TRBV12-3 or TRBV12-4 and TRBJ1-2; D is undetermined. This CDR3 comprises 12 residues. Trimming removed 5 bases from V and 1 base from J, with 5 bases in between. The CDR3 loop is CASSPNNYGYTF. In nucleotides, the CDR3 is TGTGCCAGCAGTCCAAATAACTATGGCTACACCTTC.

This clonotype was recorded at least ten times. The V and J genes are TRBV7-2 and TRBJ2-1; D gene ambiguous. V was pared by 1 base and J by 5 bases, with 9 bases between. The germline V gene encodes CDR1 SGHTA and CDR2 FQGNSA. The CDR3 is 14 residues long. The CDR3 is CASSLVGLNNEQFF. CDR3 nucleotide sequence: TGTGCCAGCAGCTTAGTTGGGTTGAACAATGAGCAGTTCTTC.

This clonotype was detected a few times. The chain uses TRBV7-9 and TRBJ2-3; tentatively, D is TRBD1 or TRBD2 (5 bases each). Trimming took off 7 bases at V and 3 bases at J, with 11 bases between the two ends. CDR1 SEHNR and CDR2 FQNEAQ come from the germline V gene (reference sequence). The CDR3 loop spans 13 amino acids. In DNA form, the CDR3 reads TGTGCCAGCATGGGGGACCTAACAGATACGCAGTATTTT. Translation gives CASMGDLTDTQYF.

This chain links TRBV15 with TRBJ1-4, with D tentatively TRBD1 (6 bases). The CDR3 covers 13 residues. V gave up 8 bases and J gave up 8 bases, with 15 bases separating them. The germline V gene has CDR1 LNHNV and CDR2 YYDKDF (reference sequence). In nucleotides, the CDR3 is TGTGCCACCTCCAGGGGAGAGGGGGAAAAACTGTTTTTT. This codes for CATSRGEGEKLFF.

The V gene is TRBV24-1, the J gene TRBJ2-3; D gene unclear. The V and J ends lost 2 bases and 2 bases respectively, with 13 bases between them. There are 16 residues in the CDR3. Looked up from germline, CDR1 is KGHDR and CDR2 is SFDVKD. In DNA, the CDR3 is TGTGCCACCAGTGATTCCCAGATGGGTCTCACAGATACGCAGTATTTT. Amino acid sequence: CATSDSQMGLTDTQYF.

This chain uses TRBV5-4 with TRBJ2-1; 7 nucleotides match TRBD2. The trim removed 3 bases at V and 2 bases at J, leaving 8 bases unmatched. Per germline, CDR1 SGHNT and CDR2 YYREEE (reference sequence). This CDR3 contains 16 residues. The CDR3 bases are TGTGCCAGCAGCTCACGCCAGCGGGGTCCCTACAATGAGCAGTTCTTC. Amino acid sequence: CASSSRQRGPYNEQFF.

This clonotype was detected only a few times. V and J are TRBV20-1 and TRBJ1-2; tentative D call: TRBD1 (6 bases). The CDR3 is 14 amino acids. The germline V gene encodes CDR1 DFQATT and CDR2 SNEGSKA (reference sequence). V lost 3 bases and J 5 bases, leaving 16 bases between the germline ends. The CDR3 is CSASPAGVRYGYTF. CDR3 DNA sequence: TGCAGTGCTAGTCCCGCAGGGGTGCGGTATGGCTACACCTTC.

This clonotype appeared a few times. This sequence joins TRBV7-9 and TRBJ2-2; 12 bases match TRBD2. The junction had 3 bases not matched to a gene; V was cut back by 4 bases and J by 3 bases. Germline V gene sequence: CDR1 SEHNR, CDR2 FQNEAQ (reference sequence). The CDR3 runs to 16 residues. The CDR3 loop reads CASSSGLAGYTGELFF. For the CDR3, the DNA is TGTGCCAGCAGCTCTGGACTAGCGGGGTACACCGGGGAGCTGTTTTTT.